This passage covers 15 T cell receptor beta chains from one sample sequenced in a study of shared clonotypes between healthy human individuals. This table comes from immunoSEQ multiplex PCR, and its TCRdb copy is limited to in-frame clones, with some not included. The sample has roughly 680,000 clones, 72% seen once. The sequenced sample was memory CD4+ T cells sorted from blood. Described subset: CD45RA-negative fraction. Every receptor here comes from a woman aged 25 to 39 in good health.

The chain joins TRBV6-5 to TRBJ1-1, with TRBD1 as a possible D gene (6 bases). The CDR3 runs 13 residues. V was trimmed by 5 bases and J by 10 bases, leaving 17 bases between them. Germline CDR1 MNHEY, CDR2 SVGAGI. Here the CDR3 reads CASSGHRVFGAFF. The CDR3 DNA is TGTGCCAGCAGTGGACACAGGGTATTCGGAGCTTTCTTT.

The chain employs TRBV6-6 and TRBJ2-2; the D gene could be TRBD1 or TRBD2 (5 bases each). The germline V gene has CDR1 MNHNY and CDR2 SVGAGI (reference sequence). The CDR3 length is 14 residues. V gave up 7 bases and J gave up 0 bases, with 9 bases separating them. The CDR3 here is CASTRDANTGELFF. The CDR3 DNA reads as TGTGCCAGCACGAGGGACGCGAACACCGGGGAGCTGTTTTTT.

The chain employs TRBV27 and TRBJ2-7, with D tentatively TRBD2 (5 bases). Trimming cost V 9 bases and J 0 bases, with 12 bases left between them. This CDR3 comprises 13 residues. Germline loops: CDR1 MNHEY, CDR2 SMNVEV (reference sequence). The CDR3 loop reads CARGYGNSYEQYF. Written as DNA, the CDR3 is TGTGCCAGGGGGTACGGGAACTCCTACGAGCAGTACTTC.

The chain couples TRBV11-2 to TRBJ1-6, with D possibly TRBD1 on 5 matching bases. There are 13 residues in the CDR3. Trimming took off 5 bases at V and 6 bases at J, with 8 bases between the two ends. The V gene's germline CDR1 is SGHAT and CDR2 FQNNGV. The CDR3 nucleotides read TGTGCCAGCAGCCTCGGGGGTAATTCACCCCTCCACTTT. Protein sequence: CASSLGGNSPLHF.

This clone was detected many times. The V gene is TRBV11-2, the J gene TRBJ2-7; D may correspond to TRBD1 or TRBD2 (6 bases each). Germline V gives CDR1 SGHAT, CDR2 FQNNGV. Trimming removed 0 bases from V and 3 bases from J, with 15 bases in between. The CDR3 has 16 residues. As DNA, the CDR3 is TGTGCCAGCAGCTTAGATCGGGGGCGGGTTAGCTACGAGCAGTACTTC. Translating gives CASSLDRGRVSYEQYF.

The table lists this clone with a few counts. The same CDR3 can be traced to other DNA sequences in this sample. Written as DNA, the CDR3 is TGTGCCAGCAGCGTAGGGGTGGGCACGGGCGAGCAGTACTTC. This encodes CASSVGVGTGEQYF. The rearrangement uses TRBV9 and TRBJ2-7; no clear D gene. In germline, CDR1 is SGDLS, CDR2 YYNGEE. There are 14 residues in the CDR3. V was cut by 0 bases and J by 6 bases, with 13 bases left in between.

The chain recombines TRBV30 with TRBJ2-1, with unresolved D. V lost 0 bases and J lost 10, with 10 bases in between. CDR3 length: 12 amino acids. In germline, CDR1 is GTSNPN, CDR2 SVGIG (reference sequence). The chain's CDR3 is CAWSVGLEEQFF. The DNA of the CDR3 is TGTGCCTGGAGTGTTGGTTTGGAGGAGCAGTTCTTC.

The rearrangement joins TRBV5-5 to TRBJ2-2; a weak D match, TRBD1 (6 bases). CDR1 SGHKS and CDR2 YYEKEE come from the germline V gene (reference sequence). There are 14 residues in the CDR3. Deletions cut 4 bases from V and 4 bases from J, with 11 bases between. The CDR3 nucleotides read TGTGCCAGCAGCCACACGACAGGCACCGGGGAGCTGTTTTTT. As protein: CASSHTTGTGELFF.

This clone was seen a few times. The chain couples TRBV6-6 to TRBJ2-3; the match to TRBD2 covers 8 bases. With 4 bases clipped from V and 6 bases from J, the junction kept 6 bases outside the gene matches. Looked up from germline, CDR1 is MNHNY and CDR2 is SVGAGI (reference sequence). The CDR3 loop spans 14 amino acids. CDR3 residues: CASSFAGGPDTQYF. Written as DNA, the CDR3 is TGTGCCAGCAGTTTCGCGGGAGGACCGGATACGCAGTATTTT.

J is TRBJ1-5 and V is TRBV6-5; 9 bases map to TRBD1. V was pared by 4 bases and J by 4 bases, with 5 bases of the junction left unmatched. CDR3 length equals 15 residues. Germline V CDR1 and CDR2: MNHEY, SVGAGI. The CDR3 loop is CASSSGQGQNQPQHF. The CDR3 DNA reads as TGTGCCAGCAGTTCTGGACAGGGGCAAAATCAGCCCCAGCATTTT.

The V and J genes are TRBV19 and TRBJ1-2; D is unclear. Between the trimmed V and J ends, which lost 5 bases and 5 bases, there was a span of 18 bases. The germline CDR1 and CDR2 sequences are LNHDA and SQIVND (reference sequence). The CDR3 contains 15 residues. The CDR3 reads CASSARNEISYGYTF. CDR3 DNA sequence: TGTGCCAGTAGTGCCCGGAATGAGATTTCATATGGCTACACCTTC.

This clone occurred once. The V and J genes are TRBV27 and TRBJ1-2, with D maybe TRBD1 (5 bases). Trimming cost V 3 bases and J 3 bases, with 17 bases left between them. Germline V gene data show CDR1 as MNHEY and CDR2 as SMNVEV (reference sequence). The CDR3 has 16 residues. The CDR3 is CASSFASWTSHYGYTF. The CDR3 DNA reads TGTGCCAGCAGTTTTGCGTCGTGGACATCCCACTATGGCTACACCTTC.

This clone is a singleton in its sample. The chain combines TRBV10-3 with TRBJ1-1; 7 nucleotides agree with TRBD1. Germline CDR1 reads ENHRY; CDR2 reads SYGVKD. The CDR3 is 14 residues long. After removal of 4 bases from V and 5 bases from J, the junction contained 7 bases not matched to a gene. The chain's CDR3 is CAISGRQGRTEAFF. CDR3 nucleotide sequence: TGTGCCATCAGTGGACGACAGGGAAGGACTGAAGCTTTCTTT.

This clone was recorded many times. CDR3 nucleotide sequence: TGTGCCAGCAGGAGTCCCGGGACAGGGTTGCAAGAAAAACTGTTTTTT. Translated, it gives CASRSPGTGLQEKLFF. The chain links TRBV2 to TRBJ1-4, with 9 positions matching TRBD1. Germline V gene lookup returns CDR1 SNHLY and CDR2 FYNNEI. This CDR3 contains 16 residues. With V trimmed by 6 bases and J by 8 bases, 13 bases remained unmatched.

This sequence joins TRBV5-6 and TRBJ2-3; possible D gene TRBD2, 6 bases. The CDR3 has 15 residues. Germline V CDR1 and CDR2: SGHDT, YYEEEE. V gave up 3 bases and J gave up 0 bases, with 11 bases separating them. The CDR3 is CASSSRLGSTDTQYF. DNA of the CDR3: TGTGCCAGCAGCTCCCGACTAGGTAGCACAGATACGCAGTATTTT.